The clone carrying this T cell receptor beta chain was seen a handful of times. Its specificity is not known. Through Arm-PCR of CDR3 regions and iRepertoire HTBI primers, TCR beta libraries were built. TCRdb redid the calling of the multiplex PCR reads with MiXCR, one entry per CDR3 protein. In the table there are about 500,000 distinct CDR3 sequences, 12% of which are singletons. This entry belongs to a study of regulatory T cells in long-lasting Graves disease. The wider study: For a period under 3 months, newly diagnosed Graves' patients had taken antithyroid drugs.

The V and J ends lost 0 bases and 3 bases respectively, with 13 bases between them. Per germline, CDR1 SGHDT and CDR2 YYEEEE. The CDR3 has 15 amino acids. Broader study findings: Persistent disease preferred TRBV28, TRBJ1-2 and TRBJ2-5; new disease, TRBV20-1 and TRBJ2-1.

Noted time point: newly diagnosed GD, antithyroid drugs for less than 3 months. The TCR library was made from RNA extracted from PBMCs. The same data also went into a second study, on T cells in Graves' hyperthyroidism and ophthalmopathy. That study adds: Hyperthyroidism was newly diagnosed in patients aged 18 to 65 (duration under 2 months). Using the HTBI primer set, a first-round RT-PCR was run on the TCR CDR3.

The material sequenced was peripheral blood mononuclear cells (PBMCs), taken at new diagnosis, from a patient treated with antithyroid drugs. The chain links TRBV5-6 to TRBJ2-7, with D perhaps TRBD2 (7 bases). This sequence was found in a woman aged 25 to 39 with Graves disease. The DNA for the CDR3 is TGTGCCAGCAGCTTGGAGGGGGGGCGTATCTACGAGCAGTACTTC. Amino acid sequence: CASSLEGGRIYEQYF.